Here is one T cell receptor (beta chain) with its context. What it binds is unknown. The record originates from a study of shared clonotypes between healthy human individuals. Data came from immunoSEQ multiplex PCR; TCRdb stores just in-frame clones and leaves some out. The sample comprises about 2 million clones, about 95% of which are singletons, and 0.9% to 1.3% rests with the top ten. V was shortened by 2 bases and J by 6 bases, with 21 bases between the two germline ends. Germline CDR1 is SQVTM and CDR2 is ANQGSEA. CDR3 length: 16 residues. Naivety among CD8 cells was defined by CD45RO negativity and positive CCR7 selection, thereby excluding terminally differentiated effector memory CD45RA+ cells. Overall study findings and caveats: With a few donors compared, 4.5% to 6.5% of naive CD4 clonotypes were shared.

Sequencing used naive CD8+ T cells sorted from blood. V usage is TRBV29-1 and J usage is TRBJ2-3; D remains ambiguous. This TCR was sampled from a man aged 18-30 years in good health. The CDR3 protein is CSVETWEDRAADTQYF. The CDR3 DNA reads TGCAGCGTTGAAACCTGGGAAGATAGAGCCGCTGATACGCAGTATTTT.